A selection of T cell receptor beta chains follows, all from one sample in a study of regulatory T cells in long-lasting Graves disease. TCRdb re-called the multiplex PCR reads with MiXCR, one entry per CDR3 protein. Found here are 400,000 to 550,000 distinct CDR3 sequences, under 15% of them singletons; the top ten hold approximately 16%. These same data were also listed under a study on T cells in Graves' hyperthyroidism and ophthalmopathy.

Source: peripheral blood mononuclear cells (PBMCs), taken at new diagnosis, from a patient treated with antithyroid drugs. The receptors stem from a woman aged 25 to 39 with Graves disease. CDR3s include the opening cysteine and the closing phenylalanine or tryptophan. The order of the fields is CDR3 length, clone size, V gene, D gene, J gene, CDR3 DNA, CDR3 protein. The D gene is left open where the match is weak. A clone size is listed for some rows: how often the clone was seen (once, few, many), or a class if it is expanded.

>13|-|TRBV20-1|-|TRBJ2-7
TGCAGTGCCATAGCGGAAAACAGCTACGAGCAGTACTTC
CSAIAENSYEQYF
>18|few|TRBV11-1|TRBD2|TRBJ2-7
TGCGCCAGCAGCCACCAGATGGGGCGGACTAGCGGGAACCACGAGCAGTACTTC
CASSHQMGRTSGNHEQYF
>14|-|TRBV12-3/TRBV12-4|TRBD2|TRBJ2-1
TGTGCCAGTACGGGACTAGCGGGGATAGAGGGGCAGTTCTTC
CASTGLAGIEGQFF
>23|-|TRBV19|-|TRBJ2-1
TGTGCCAGTAGTACTCCTGGACAGGGGGCAGGGGCTAGCGGGAGTGTGAACCTCAATGAGCAGTTCTTC
CASSTPGQGAGASGSVNLNEQFF
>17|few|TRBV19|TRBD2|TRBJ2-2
TGTGCCAGTAGTATAGTGTCCGGCGGGGGGGCCACCGGGGAGCTGTTTTTT
CASSIVSGGGATGELFF
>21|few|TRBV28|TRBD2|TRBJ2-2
TGTGCCAGCAGTTTATCCCCCCGGACTAGCGGCTATCATTCGAACACCGGGGAGCTGTTTTTT
CASSLSPRTSGYHSNTGELFF
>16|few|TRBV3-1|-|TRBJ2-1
TGTGCCAGCAGCCAAGGCCCTTCAAGCGGCTACAATGAGCAGTTCTTC
CASSQGPSSGYNEQFF
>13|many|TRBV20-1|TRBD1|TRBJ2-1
TGCAGTGCTCCAGGGGGAATTAGCAATGAGCAGTTCTTC
CSAPGGISNEQFF
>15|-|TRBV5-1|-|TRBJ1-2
TGCGCCAGCAGCCCCGCTGGGGGGGCTAGGTATGGCTACACCTTC
CASSPAGGARYGYTF
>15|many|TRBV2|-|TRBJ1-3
TGTGCCAGCAGTGCCACGACAGGCGGAAGAAACACCATATATTTT
CASSATTGGRNTIYF
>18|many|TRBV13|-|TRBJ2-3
TGTGCCAGCAGCCCCAGGCCGGGGCTAGCCTCCCCTACAGATACGCAGTATTTT
CASSPRPGLASPTDTQYF
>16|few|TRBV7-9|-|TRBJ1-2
TGTGCCAGCAGCGAAGTTTACAGGGCCTTTAACTATGGCTACACCTTC
CASSEVYRAFNYGYTF
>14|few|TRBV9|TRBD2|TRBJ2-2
TGTGCCAGCAGCGGTGGACTAGAGTTCGGGGAGCTGTTTTTT
CASSGGLEFGELFF
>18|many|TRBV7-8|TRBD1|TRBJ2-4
TGTGCCAGCAGCCAGCGTAGGCAGGGGGTTTTAGCCAAAAACATTCAGTACTTC
CASSQRRQGVLAKNIQYF
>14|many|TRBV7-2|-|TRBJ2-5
TGTGCCAGCAGCTCAGAGTTTGGGCAAGAGACCCAGTACTTC
CASSSEFGQETQYF
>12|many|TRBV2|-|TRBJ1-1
TGTGCCAGCACTCCCCACCCGGCTGAAGCTTTCTTT
CASTPHPAEAFF
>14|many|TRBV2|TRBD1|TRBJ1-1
TGTGCCAAATCGGGACAGACAGGGAGCACTGAAGCTTTCTTT
CAKSGQTGSTEAFF
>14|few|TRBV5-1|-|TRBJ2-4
TGCGCCAGCAGCTTGCTGACAGGAGGAGACATTCAGTACTTC
CASSLLTGGDIQYF
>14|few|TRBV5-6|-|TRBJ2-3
TGTGCCAGCAGCTTGCAGGGGACCACAGATACGCAGTATTTT
CASSLQGTTDTQYF
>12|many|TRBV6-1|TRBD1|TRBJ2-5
TGTGCCAGCAAGGGGGCAGGAGAGACCCAGTACTTC
CASKGAGETQYF
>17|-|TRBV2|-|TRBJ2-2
TGTGCCGCCGGGGGCGGGATCTGGAATTTGAACACCGGGGAGCTGTTTTTT
CAAGGGIWNLNTGELFF
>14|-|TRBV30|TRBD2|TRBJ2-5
TGTGCCTGGAACACGGGAGGTCCCGAAGAGACCCAGTACTTC
CAWNTGGPEETQYF
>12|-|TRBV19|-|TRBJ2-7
TGTGCCAGTGGAGGACAACCCTACGAGCAGTACTTC
CASGGQPYEQYF
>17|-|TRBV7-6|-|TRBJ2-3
TGTGCCAGCAGCTTAGGGCTGGGCGAGTTCCGCACAGATACGCAGTATTTT
CASSLGLGEFRTDTQYF
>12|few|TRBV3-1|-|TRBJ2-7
TGTGCCAGCAGCCACCTAGGGTACGAGCAGTACTTC
CASSHLGYEQYF
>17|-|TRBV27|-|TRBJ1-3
TGTGCCAGCAGTCGTACCCCGGGTCCTACCTCTGGAAACACCATATATTTT
CASSRTPGPTSGNTIYF
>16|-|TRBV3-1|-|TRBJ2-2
TGTGCCAGCAGCCAACTTCGGGGAGTCGGGTCCGGGGAGCTGTTTTTT
CASSQLRGVGSGELFF
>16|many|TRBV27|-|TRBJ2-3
TGTGCCAGCAGTTTGAGGGTAGCGCGAGGTGCAGATACGCAGTATTTT
CASSLRVARGADTQYF
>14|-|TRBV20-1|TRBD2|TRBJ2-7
TGCAGTGCAGCTGGACTAGCGGGAGCCTACGAGCAGTACTTC
CSAAGLAGAYEQYF
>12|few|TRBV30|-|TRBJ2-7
TGTGCCTGGACCATTCAGGGCTACGAGCAGTACTTC
CAWTIQGYEQYF
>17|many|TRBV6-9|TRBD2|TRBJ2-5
TGTGCCAGCAGTTACTCCTCTAGCGGGAGGGCCGGGGAGACCCAGTACTTC
CASSYSSSGRAGETQYF
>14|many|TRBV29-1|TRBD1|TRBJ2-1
TGCAGCGTTGAGGGACAGGGGAACTACAATGAGCAGTTCTTC
CSVEGQGNYNEQFF
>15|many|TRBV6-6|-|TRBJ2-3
TGTGCCAGCAGTTACTCGCTGGCCAGCACAGATACGCAGTATTTT
CASSYSLASTDTQYF
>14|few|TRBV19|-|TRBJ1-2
TGTGCCAGTAGTATATTAGCATTTAACTATGGCTACACCTTC
CASSILAFNYGYTF
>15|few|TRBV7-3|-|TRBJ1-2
TGTGCCAGCAGCTTAAGGTCCGGGGTGGAATATGGCTACACCTTC
CASSLRSGVEYGYTF
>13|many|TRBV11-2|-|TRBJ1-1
TGTGCCAGCAGCTTACACGGGGCGCAGGTGGGTTTCTTT
CASSLHGAQVGFF
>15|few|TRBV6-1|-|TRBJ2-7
TGTGCCAGCACCGAAGGAGGGTTTCGGTCCTACGAGCAGTACTTC
CASTEGGFRSYEQYF
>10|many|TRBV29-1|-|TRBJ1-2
TGCAGCGATGACAGGCTCGGCTACACCTTC
CSDDRLGYTF
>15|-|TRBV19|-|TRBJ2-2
TGTGCCAGTAGTATGTCAACAGGGGGGGCCGGGGAGCTGTTTTTT
CASSMSTGGAGELFF